A single T cell receptor (beta chain) is shown here with its context. Using immunoSEQ multiplex PCR, the repertoire was profiled, and TCRdb retains in-frame clones only, with some absent. The table records 350,000 to 500,000 clones, 88% of them present only once. The sample comes from a study of blood T cell repertoires in COVID-19. Across about two dozen US areas, participants ranged in age from about 18 to 89 years. Participants reported their clinical history, and cohort assignment relied on those reports. A COVID-19 case was met by exposed participants within 2 weeks before study entry. This clonotype was obtained from a woman between 18 and 30 years old who had been exposed to COVID-19. Material: PBMCs or T cells enriched from blood (not recorded which).

The CDR3 nucleotides read TGTGCCAGCACCACAGGCTCCTCAACCTACGAGCAGTACTTC. Protein: CASTTGSSTYEQYF. The rearrangement links TRBV7-6 to TRBJ2-7; D is possibly TRBD1 (5 bases). The V and J ends lost 7 bases and 2 bases respectively, with 15 bases between them. Per the germline V gene, CDR1 is SGHVS and CDR2 is FNYEAQ. This CDR3 region has 14 residues.